This T cell receptor beta chain derives from a study of T cell responses to AZD1222 COVID-19 vaccine. The assay was immunoSEQ multiplex PCR, and TCRdb's table has in-frame clones only and misses some. The table lists approximately 100,000 clones, 91% of them singletons. V shed 2 bases, J shed 3 bases, and the junction held 9 bases outside the gene matches. The CDR3 runs to 17 residues. The germline V gene encodes CDR1 MNHEY and CDR2 SMNVEV (reference sequence). A few counts support this clone. V usage is TRBV27 and J usage is TRBJ2-2, with 7 bases that match TRBD1. The sequenced sample was peripheral blood, obtained on day 0 of AZD1222 vaccination. The receptor comes from an adult in good health. The CDR3 protein is CASSLPRGTADTGELFF. The CDR3 DNA reads TGTGCCAGCAGTTTACCAAGAGGGACAGCGGACACCGGGGAGCTGTTTTTT.